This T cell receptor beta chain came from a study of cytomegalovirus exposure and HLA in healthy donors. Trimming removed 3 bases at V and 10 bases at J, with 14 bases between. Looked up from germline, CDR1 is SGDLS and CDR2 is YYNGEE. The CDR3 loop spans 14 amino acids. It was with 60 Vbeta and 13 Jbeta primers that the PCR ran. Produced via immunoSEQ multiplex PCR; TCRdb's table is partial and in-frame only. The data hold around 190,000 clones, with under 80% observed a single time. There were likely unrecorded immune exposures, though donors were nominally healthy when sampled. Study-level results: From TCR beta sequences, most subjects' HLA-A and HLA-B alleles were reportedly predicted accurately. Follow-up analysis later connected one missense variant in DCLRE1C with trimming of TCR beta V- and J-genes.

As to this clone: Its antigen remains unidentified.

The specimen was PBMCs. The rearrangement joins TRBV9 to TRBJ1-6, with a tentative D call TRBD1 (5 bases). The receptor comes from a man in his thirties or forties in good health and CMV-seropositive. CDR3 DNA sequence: TGTGCCAGCAGCGCCCGTTGGGGGGACTCACCCCTCCACTTT. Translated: CASSARWGDSPLHF.